This TCR beta chain was obtained from a study of OX40 agonist ivuxolimab in advanced cancers. Study-level information: Patients received ivuxolimab, an agonistic anti-OX40 (CD134) antibody. There were three patients with partial responses, one having hepatocellular carcinoma and two cutaneous melanoma.

Whole-study findings and limits: Relative to CD4+ cells, CD8+ T cells on average had more expanded clones. Blood T cells, both CD4+ and CD8+, expanded clonally by week 6 at 0.1 to 3.0 mg/kg.

CDR1 and CDR2 from the germline V gene are MNHNY and SVGAGI (reference sequence). V was clipped by 6 bases and J by 3 bases, with 15 bases between them. The CDR3 has 15 residues. Some clones are missing from TCRdb's copy, which holds only in-frame ones; the method was immunoSEQ multiplex PCR. The repertoire holds around 100,000 clones, 89% seen once, with around 0.15% in the top ten. As regards this clone: Its target is not known.

The specimen comprised CD4+ or CD8+ T cells sorted from blood, sampled in a trial of the OX40 agonist ivuxolimab. This receptor was taken from an adult with an advanced solid tumor such as melanoma, head and neck, liver or kidney cancer. This chain uses TRBV6-6 with TRBJ1-5, with D perhaps matching TRBD1 (6 bases). Here the CDR3 DNA reads TGTGCCAGCAGGGAGGGGGGAGTGGTCAATCAGCCCCAGCATTTT. Translating it yields CASREGGVVNQPQHF.